The 9 T cell receptor beta chains presented below share a single source sample, sequenced in a study of blood T cell repertoires in COVID-19. Assay: immunoSEQ multiplex PCR; the TCRdb copy retains only in-frame clones and omits some. Of more than 250,000 clones in the sample, about nine tenths were seen once. Sequencing input: peripheral blood. Receptors were obtained from a man in his forties or fifties with active or convalescent COVID-19.

Many counts were recorded for this clone. The J gene is TRBJ2-2, the V gene TRBV7-3, with 10 bases matching TRBD2. The CDR3 length is 18 residues. V lost 2 bases, J lost 3 bases, and 9 bases stayed unmatched. CDR1 and CDR2 from the germline V gene are SGHTA and FQGTGA. This chain's CDR3 is CASSLYASGRGDTGELFF. CDR3 in DNA: TGTGCCAGCAGCTTATATGCTAGCGGGAGAGGCGACACCGGGGAGCTGTTTTTT.

V is TRBV18 and J is TRBJ1-2; D uncertain. CDR3 length equals 13 residues. The V gene's germline CDR1 is KGHSH and CDR2 LQKENI. V lost 0 bases, J lost 8 bases, and 10 bases lay in between. CDR3 region: CASSPPNEEGYTF. CDR3 DNA: TGTGCCAGCTCACCACCGAACGAGGAGGGCTACACCTTC.

This clone was seen a single time. The V call is TRBV6-1, the J call TRBJ1-2; D uncertain. The CDR3 has 12 amino acids. Germline CDR1 and CDR2: MNHNS and SASEGT. The V and J ends lost 2 bases and 4 bases respectively, with 5 bases between them. CDR3 DNA: TGTGCCAGCAGTGAATATCCCTATGGCTACACCTTC. Translation gives CASSEYPYGYTF.

The chain is built from TRBV4-3 and TRBJ2-2; 11 bases agree with TRBD2. This CDR3 spans 17 amino acids. Germline CDR1 and CDR2: LGHNA and YSLEER. After removal of 8 bases from V and 4 bases from J, the junction contained 12 bases not matched to a gene. The CDR3 coding sequence is TGCGCCAGCGCGCGGGCTAGCGGGGGGTCCGGCACCGGGGAGCTGTTTTTT. The encoded protein is CASARASGGSGTGELFF.

The CDR3 loop reads CASRRQGLGGYTF. The CDR3 region has the DNA TGTGCCAGTAGGAGACAGGGTTTGGGAGGCTACACCTTC. The chain has TRBV12-3 or TRBV12-4 and TRBJ1-2; 7 positions agree with TRBD1. CDR3 length: 13 amino acids. V lost 9 bases and J lost 8; bases outside the gene matches: 12.

This chain uses TRBV5-1 with TRBJ2-7, with D possibly being TRBD2 (5 bases). Germline-derived CDR1 and CDR2 are SGHRS and YFSETQ. The CDR3 consists of 14 residues. V lost 5 bases, J lost 0 bases, and 12 bases lay in between. CDR3 residues: CASSDIGDSYEQYF. The CDR3 DNA is TGCGCCAGCAGTGACATCGGGGACTCCTACGAGCAGTACTTC. The full variable domain, rest sourced from reference TRBV5-1 and TRBJ2-7, is KAGVTQTPRYLIKTRGQQVTLSCSPISGHRSVSWYQQTPGQGLQFLFEYFSETQRNKGNFPGRFSGRQFSNSRSEMNVSTLELGDSALYLCASSDIGDSYEQYFGPGTRLTVT.

The chain has TRBV30 and TRBJ1-2; 7 bases fit TRBD1. Per germline, CDR1 GTSNPN and CDR2 SVGIG (reference sequence). This CDR3 contains 14 residues. With 3 bases clipped from V and 4 bases from J, the junction kept 8 bases outside the gene matches. Written as DNA, the CDR3 is TGTGCCTGGAGCGAGACAGGGATCGGCTATGGCTACACCTTC. This codes for CAWSETGIGYGYTF.

CDR3 bases: TGTGCCAGCAGGGGGACTAGCGGGGGGACCTACAATGAGCAGTTCTTC. Its translation is CASRGTSGGTYNEQFF. This rearrangement joins TRBV7-2 to TRBJ2-1; 15 bases fit TRBD2. The V gene end was trimmed by 6 bases and the J gene end by 2 bases; junction bases not matched to a gene: 2. The CDR3 totals 16 residues. The germline CDR1 and CDR2 sequences are SGHTA and FQGNSA.

The rearrangement uses TRBV18 and TRBJ2-5; TRBD1 matches 7 bases. The CDR3 is 15 amino acids. Germline CDR1 and CDR2: KGHSH and LQKENI. The junction had 6 bases not matched to a gene; V was cut back by 3 bases and J by 2 bases. The CDR3 DNA reads as TGTGCCAGCTCACCCGACAGGGTTCGTCAAGAGACCCAGTACTTC. It is translated as CASSPDRVRQETQYF.